These 29 T cell receptor beta chains came from one sample sequenced in a study of OX40 agonist ivuxolimab in advanced cancers. Measured with immunoSEQ multiplex PCR; TCRdb has only the in-frame clones, and not every one. The repertoire holds more than 45,000 clones, with around 82% as singletons. Specimen: CD4+ or CD8+ T cells sorted from blood, collected in a trial of the OX40 agonist ivuxolimab. The source of these receptors is an adult with an advanced solid tumor such as melanoma, head and neck, liver or kidney cancer.

The rearrangement joins TRBV2 to TRBJ2-5, with TRBD2 matching 10 bases. The V gene's germline CDR1 is SNHLY and CDR2 FYNNEI. J lost 5 bases, V lost 3 bases, and 6 bases had no gene match. The CDR3 runs 15 residues. The chain's CDR3 is CASSEQRGGGETQYF. CDR3 in DNA: TGTGCCAGCAGTGAGCAGCGGGGGGGAGGGGAGACCCAGTACTTC.

Only one count was recorded for this clone. J is TRBJ2-5 and V is TRBV7-2; unclear D gene. CDR1 and CDR2 from the germline V gene are SGHTA and FQGNSA. This CDR3 region has 13 residues. V lost 3 bases, J lost 4 bases, and 9 bases lay in between. This chain's CDR3 is CASSFRNVETQYF. The CDR3 DNA reads TGTGCCAGCAGCTTCCGGAACGTAGAGACCCAGTACTTC.

The chain has TRBV7-2 and TRBJ1-1; TRBD1 matches 7 bases. The CDR3 is 15 residues long. Trimming removed 6 bases from V and 2 bases from J; junction bases left unmatched: 9. The V gene's germline CDR1 is SGHTA and CDR2 FQGNSA. CDR3 sequence: CASSLQGGGNTEAFF. CDR3 DNA: TGTGCCAGCAGTCTCCAGGGGGGGGGAAACACTGAAGCTTTCTTT.

The chain carries TRBV15 and TRBJ1-5, with D unclear. Germline CDR1 and CDR2: LNHNV and YYDKDF (reference sequence). Between the trimmed V and J ends, which lost 1 base and 6 bases, there was a span of 13 bases. This CDR3 region has 15 residues. The CDR3 DNA reads as TGTGCCACCAGCAGAGGCCTAATTGGAACTCAGCCCCAGCATTTT. Translating gives CATSRGLIGTQPQHF.

The J gene is TRBJ1-4, the V gene TRBV6-6, with D perhaps matching TRBD1 (6 bases). Germline lookup yields CDR1 MNHNY and CDR2 SVGAGI (reference sequence). The V and J ends lost 0 bases and 8 bases respectively, with 10 bases between them. The CDR3 loop spans 14 amino acids. This CDR3 reads CASSYSTGKEKLFF. CDR3 sequence (DNA): TGTGCCAGCAGTTACTCAACAGGGAAGGAAAAACTGTTTTTT.

This chain uses TRBV9 with TRBJ2-1, with 8 bases fitting TRBD2. The CDR3 is made up of 17 amino acids. Germline assignment: CDR1 SGDLS and CDR2 YYNGEE. The J segment lost 0 bases and the V segment lost 4 bases, leaving 9 bases of the junction unmatched. The CDR3 region has the DNA TGTGCCAGCAGCCCTGCGAAAACTAGCGGCTCCTACAATGAGCAGTTCTTC. This encodes CASSPAKTSGSYNEQFF.

This chain links TRBV5-1 with TRBJ1-1; D gene uncertain. CDR3 length: 13 amino acids. Trimming removed 4 bases at V and 2 bases at J, with 9 bases between. Germline CDR1 is SGHRS and CDR2 is YFSETQ. The CDR3 DNA follows: TGCGCCAGCAGCCCAGGACTCAACACTGAAGCTTTCTTT. This gives the protein CASSPGLNTEAFF.

The chain joins TRBV5-1 to TRBJ2-1; possible D gene TRBD2, 5 bases. The CDR3 length is 15 residues. CDR1 is SGHRS and CDR2 is YFSETQ in the germline V gene. Trimming took 3 bases from V and 10 from J, leaving 20 bases between them. The CDR3 sequence is CASSSLPVTTSEQFF. The CDR3 region has the DNA TGCGCCAGCAGCTCCTTACCGGTGACTACAAGCGAGCAGTTCTTC.

A single count supports this clone. The V call is TRBV6-1, the J call TRBJ1-1, with D unclear. The CDR3 has 13 residues. V was shortened by 7 bases and J by 4 bases, with 13 bases between the two germline ends. Per the germline V gene, CDR1 is MNHNS and CDR2 is SASEGT. Written as DNA, the CDR3 is TGTGCCAGCACCCATGGCCAGGTCACTGAAGCTTTCTTT. It translates to CASTHGQVTEAFF.

Only a few counts were recorded for this clone. The chain carries TRBV6-5 and TRBJ1-6; 7 nucleotides line up with TRBD1. Germline lookup yields CDR1 MNHEY and CDR2 SVGAGI. This CDR3 region has 14 residues. The trim removed 8 bases at V and 7 bases at J, leaving 8 bases unmatched. CDR3: CASGQQGRNSPLHF. CDR3 in DNA: TGTGCCAGCGGCCAACAGGGGCGGAATTCACCCCTCCACTTT.

The chain combines TRBV7-2 with TRBJ1-1; 7 bases map to TRBD1. The V gene end was trimmed by 5 bases and the J gene end by 3 bases; junction bases not matched to a gene: 9. CDR3 length: 15 residues. Looked up from germline, CDR1 is SGHTA and CDR2 is FQGNSA. The CDR3 is CASSQTGMVYTEAFF. The CDR3 DNA is TGTGCCAGCAGCCAGACAGGGATGGTATACACTGAAGCTTTCTTT.

V gene TRBV6-5 combines with J gene TRBJ1-1, with TRBD1 matching over 8 bases. The germline V gene has CDR1 MNHEY and CDR2 SVGAGI. J gave up 0 bases and V 7 bases, and 7 bases lay outside the gene matches. This CDR3 has 15 residues. CDR3 in amino acids: CASNRRQGMNTEAFF. Written as DNA, the CDR3 is TGTGCCAGCAACCGACGACAGGGGATGAACACTGAAGCTTTCTTT.

In its sample, this clone was seen once. The V and J genes are TRBV19 and TRBJ2-7; D is possibly TRBD1 (5 bases). V was shortened by 3 bases and J by 5 bases, with 11 bases between the two germline ends. The germline gives CDR1 LNHDA, CDR2 SQIVND (reference sequence). The CDR3 totals 13 residues. DNA of the CDR3: TGTGCCAGTAGTATTTTCGCAGGGAACGAGCAGTACTTC. It specifies CASSIFAGNEQYF.

The rearrangement joins TRBV5-1 to TRBJ1-1; D not certain. V lost 1 base and J 4 bases, leaving 11 bases between the germline ends. CDR3 size: 14 residues. Germline V CDR1 and CDR2: SGHRS, YFSETQ. The CDR3 protein is CASSLSNSGTEAFF. In DNA, the CDR3 is TGCGCCAGCAGCTTGAGCAACAGCGGCACTGAAGCTTTCTTT.

The chain links TRBV7-9 to TRBJ1-6; D ambiguous. Between the trimmed V and J ends, which lost 6 bases and 2 bases, there was a span of 14 bases. CDR3 length: 16 residues. Germline V gene sequence: CDR1 SEHNR, CDR2 FQNEAQ (reference sequence). For the CDR3, the DNA is TGTGCCAGCAGTTTTTCTCATGGGGCCTATAATTCACCCCTCCACTTT. Translation gives CASSFSHGAYNSPLHF.

The genes are TRBV28 and TRBJ2-1, with 16 bases identical to TRBD2. This CDR3 contains 19 residues. Germline V lookup: CDR1 MDHEN, CDR2 SYDVKM. V shed 8 bases, J shed 4 bases, and the junction held 14 bases outside the gene matches. In DNA form, the CDR3 reads TGTGCCAGCCCACCCTCGGGACTAGCGGGAGGGCCAAAGTACAATGAGCAGTTCTTC. Its protein is CASPPSGLAGGPKYNEQFF.

This rearrangement joins TRBV6-5 to TRBJ1-2; 7 bases fit TRBD1. V gave up 5 bases and J gave up 3 bases; unmatched junction bases: 6. Per the germline V gene, CDR1 is MNHEY and CDR2 is SVGAGI. The CDR3 runs to 14 residues. Here the CDR3 DNA reads TGTGCCAGCAGTGAATCGGGACAGTACTATGGCTACACCTTC. As protein: CASSESGQYYGYTF.

V is TRBV28 and J is TRBJ2-2, with a possible D match to TRBD2 (6 bases). This CDR3 spans 15 amino acids. From germline, CDR1 is MDHEN and CDR2 SYDVKM. V was pared by 6 bases and J by 3 bases, with 14 bases between. The CDR3 loop reads CASSPGLYYTGELFF. CDR3 DNA: TGTGCCAGCAGCCCGGGACTCTACTACACCGGGGAGCTGTTTTTT.

This clone was counted ten times or more. The chain has TRBV7-2 and TRBJ1-2; 10 bases line up with TRBD1. V shed 5 bases and J 4 bases; nucleotides not matched to a gene: 7. The CDR3 is made up of 15 amino acids. Looked up from germline, CDR1 is SGHTA and CDR2 is FQGNSA. CDR3 sequence: CASSPQTGGVYGYTF. The CDR3 DNA reads as TGTGCCAGCAGCCCCCAGACAGGGGGCGTCTATGGCTACACCTTC. Using reference TRBV7-2 and TRBJ1-2 for the parts outside the CDR3, the full variable domain is GAGVSQSPSNKVTEKGKDVELRCDPISGHTALYWYRQSLGQGLEFLIYFQGNSAPDKSGLPSDRFSAERTGGSVSTLTIQRTQQEDSAVYLCASSPQTGGVYGYTFGSGTRLTVV.

The CDR3 DNA is TGTGCCAGCAGCCGGCAGGGGTCCTCGGATCGCTCTGGAAACACCATATATTTT. It is translated as CASSRQGSSDRSGNTIYF. The chain carries TRBV7-2 and TRBJ1-3; perhaps TRBD1 as D (6 bases). CDR3 size: 18 residues. CDR1 is SGHTA, CDR2 FQGNSA, per germline. Trimming pared 5 bases from V and 0 bases from J, leaving 20 bases between.

The chain uses TRBV18 and TRBJ2-1, with no clear D. Looked up from germline, CDR1 is KGHSH and CDR2 is LQKENI. The CDR3 contains 11 residues. Trimming pared 5 bases from V and 1 base from J, leaving 0 bases between. The CDR3 here is CASSSYNEQFF. In DNA, the CDR3 is TGTGCCAGCTCATCCTACAATGAGCAGTTCTTC.

Of note for this clone: The sample contains more than one DNA sequence encoding this CDR3. This chain uses TRBV19 with TRBJ2-5, with D maybe TRBD1 (5 bases). This CDR3 has 13 residues. Germline V gene data show CDR1 as LNHDA and CDR2 as SQIVND (reference sequence). V was clipped by 3 bases and J by 4 bases, with 9 bases between them. CDR3 protein: CASSIRVGETQYF. The CDR3, as DNA: TGTGCCAGTAGTATCAGGGTTGGAGAGACCCAGTACTTC.

This rearrangement joins TRBV28 to TRBJ2-1; 13 nucleotides agree with TRBD2. The CDR3 loop spans 16 amino acids. Trimming took 2 bases from V and 5 from J; bases not matched to a gene: 3. Germline V gene sequence: CDR1 MDHEN, CDR2 SYDVKM. CDR3 in DNA: TGTGCCAGCAGTTTAATAACTAGCGGGAGGGACAATGAGCAGTTCTTC. Residues: CASSLITSGRDNEQFF.

Of note for this clone: A junction boundary mismatches the germline segment, possibly from a read error. The chain links TRBV5-1 to TRBJ1-3; unclear D gene. Per the germline V gene, CDR1 is SGHRS and CDR2 is YFSETQ. This CDR3 is built from 14 residues. CDR3 sequence reads: CASSLEGYGNTIYF. The CDR3 DNA reads TGTGCCAGCAGCTTGGAGGGTTATGGAAACACCATATATTTT.

This chain uses TRBV6-5 with TRBJ1-4; D is possibly TRBD1 (5 bases). The V end was cut by 6 bases, the J end by 5 bases, with 16 bases between. The CDR3 loop spans 15 amino acids. The germline CDR1 and CDR2 sequences are MNHEY and SVGAGI. CDR3 coding DNA: TGTGCCAGCAGACTGCCGGGACGGATGAATGAAAAACTGTTTTTT. It is translated as CASRLPGRMNEKLFF.

The chain carries TRBV27 and TRBJ1-3, with D unclear. Germline assignment: CDR1 MNHEY and CDR2 SMNVEV (reference sequence). The CDR3 contains 14 residues. V gave up 7 bases and J gave up 0 bases, with 10 bases separating them. CDR3 DNA sequence: TGTGCCAGCAAGGGTCTTAGCTCTGGAAACACCATATATTTT. Translation: CASKGLSSGNTIYF.

The V call is TRBV5-4, the J call TRBJ2-4, with D possibly TRBD2 on 6 matching bases. Between the trimmed V and J ends, which lost 5 bases and 0 bases, there was a span of 21 bases. Germline loops: CDR1 SGHNT, CDR2 YYREEE (reference sequence). CDR3 size: 18 residues. The CDR3 is CASSFGTFSTVAKNIQYF. In nucleotides, the CDR3 is TGTGCCAGCAGTTTCGGGACTTTCTCGACAGTAGCCAAAAACATTCAGTACTTC.

The V and J genes are TRBV7-2 and TRBJ1-5; 7 bases are shared with TRBD1. This CDR3 contains 15 residues. Germline CDR1 is SGHTA and CDR2 is FQGNSA. V was clipped by 2 bases and J by 4 bases; unmatched bases: 5. CDR3 amino acids: CASSLSWTGNQPQHF. The CDR3, as DNA: TGTGCCAGCAGCTTATCCTGGACAGGTAATCAGCCCCAGCATTTT.

This rearrangement joins TRBV18 to TRBJ1-3; TRBD1 agrees at 8 bases. CDR1 and CDR2 from the germline V gene are KGHSH and LQKENI. V was clipped by 3 bases and J by 4 bases; unmatched bases: 8. The CDR3 runs to 16 residues. The CDR3 DNA sequence: TGTGCCAGCTCACCCCAGGGACAGGCAAACGGAAACACCATATATTTT. Its protein is CASSPQGQANGNTIYF.